This TCR beta chain is from a study of OX40 agonist ivuxolimab in advanced cancers. General observations from the study: Certain nonresponders likewise exhibited a low normalized T-cell clonal expansion.

Clones were read by immunoSEQ multiplex PCR, and TCRdb kept only the in-frame ones, dropping some. The data show fewer than 40,000 clones, approximately 89% seen once. With regard to this clone: Antigen: not known.

The starting material was CD4+ or CD8+ T cells sorted from blood, obtained in a trial of the OX40 agonist ivuxolimab. The receptor was isolated from an adult with an advanced solid tumor such as melanoma, head and neck, liver or kidney cancer.

The CDR3 region is CASSPWTGGSYEQYF. The CDR3 DNA reads as TGTGCCAGTAGTCCTTGGACAGGGGGGTCGTACGAGCAGTACTTC. The J gene is TRBJ2-7, the V gene TRBV19, with 10 bases that match TRBD1. Trimming at V came to 5 bases and at J to 4 bases, leaving 8 bases not matched to a gene. Germline values: CDR1 LNHDA, CDR2 SQIVND (reference sequence). CDR3 length: 15 amino acids.